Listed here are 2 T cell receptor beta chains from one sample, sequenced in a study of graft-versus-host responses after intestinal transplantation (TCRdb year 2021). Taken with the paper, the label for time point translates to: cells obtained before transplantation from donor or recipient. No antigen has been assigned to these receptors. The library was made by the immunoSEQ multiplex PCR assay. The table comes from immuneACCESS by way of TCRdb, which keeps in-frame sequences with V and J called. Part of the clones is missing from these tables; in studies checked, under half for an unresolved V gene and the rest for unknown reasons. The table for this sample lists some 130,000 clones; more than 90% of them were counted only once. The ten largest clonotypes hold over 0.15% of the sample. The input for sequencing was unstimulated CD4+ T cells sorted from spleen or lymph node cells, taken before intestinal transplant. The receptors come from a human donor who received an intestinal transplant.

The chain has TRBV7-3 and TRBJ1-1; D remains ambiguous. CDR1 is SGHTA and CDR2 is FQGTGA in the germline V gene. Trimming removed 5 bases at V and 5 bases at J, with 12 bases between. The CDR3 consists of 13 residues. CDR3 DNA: TGTGCCAGCAGCCTCCAGGCGGAGACTGAAGCTTTCTTT. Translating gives CASSLQAETEAFF.

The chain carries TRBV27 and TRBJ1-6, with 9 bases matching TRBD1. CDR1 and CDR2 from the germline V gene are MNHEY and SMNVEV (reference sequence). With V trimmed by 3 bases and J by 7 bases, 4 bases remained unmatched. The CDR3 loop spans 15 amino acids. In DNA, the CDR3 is TGTGCCAGCAGTTTTTGGGGACAGGGCAATTCACCCCTCCACTTT. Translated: CASSFWGQGNSPLHF.